The next 26 T cell receptor beta chains were all read from a single sample in a study of T cell responses to AZD1222 COVID-19 vaccine (dated by TCRdb to the early 2020s). Taken with the paper, the label for time point translates to: about 28 days (+/-7) after the second vaccine dose. Receptors were amplified or captured by the immunoSEQ multiplex PCR assay. TCRdb carries this immuneACCESS record with in-frame sequences only. Its versions omit some clonotypes, under half of them owing to an unresolved V gene in the studies checked, with the rest unexplained. Recorded for this sample are about 89,000 clones; approximately 90% of them occurred a single time. The top ten constitute more than 9% of the sample. Sample: peripheral blood, taken 28 days after the second AZD1222 dose. The receptors originated from an adult who received the AZD1222 COVID-19 vaccine.

The chain links TRBV27 to TRBJ2-7; D may correspond to TRBD1 or TRBD2 (5 bases each). The V gene lost 6 bases and the J gene lost 6 bases, with 21 bases spanning the gap. CDR3 size: 15 residues. Germline V CDR1 and CDR2: MNHEY, SMNVEV (reference sequence). The CDR3 DNA reads TGTGCCAGCAGAGGTGCCGGGACCCCTAGGGCCGAGCAGTACTTC. Residues: CASRGAGTPRAEQYF.

The chain combines TRBV10-1 with TRBJ1-4, with D unresolved. CDR1 and CDR2 (germline): WNHNN, SYGVQD (reference sequence). This CDR3 spans 13 amino acids. Trimming shortened V by 6 bases and J by 10 bases, and 15 bases separated the two germline ends. As DNA, the CDR3 is TGCGCCAGCAGGGCTGACAACTTCGGAAAACTGTTTTTT. Its translation is CASRADNFGKLFF.

This chain connects TRBV18 to TRBJ1-2; D ambiguous. V was trimmed by 0 bases and J by 8 bases, leaving 19 bases between them. There are 16 residues in the CDR3. Germline lookup yields CDR1 KGHSH and CDR2 LQKENI. CDR3 DNA sequence: TGTGCCAGCTCACCACCCATCCCAGGTGGGGAGTTGGGCTACACCTTC. This gives the protein CASSPPIPGGELGYTF.

V and J are TRBV12-3 or TRBV12-4 and TRBJ1-1; possibly TRBD1 for D (6 bases). The CDR3 is 13 residues long. Between the trimmed V and J ends, which lost 3 bases and 3 bases, there was a span of 8 bases. The CDR3 here is CASSFQGHTEAFF. Here the CDR3 DNA reads TGTGCCAGCAGTTTCCAGGGGCACACTGAAGCTTTCTTT.

The chain recombines TRBV28 with TRBJ1-4, with D tentatively TRBD1 (6 bases). Per germline, CDR1 MDHEN and CDR2 SYDVKM. CDR3 length equals 16 residues. V lost 0 bases, J lost 2 bases, and 10 bases lay in between. CDR3 region: CASSLWGTGTNEKLFF. CDR3 DNA: TGTGCCAGCAGTTTATGGGGCACAGGGACTAATGAAAAACTGTTTTTT.

The chain uses TRBV13 and TRBJ2-7; D is perhaps TRBD2 (7 bases). The CDR3 has 16 amino acids. CDR1 PRHDT and CDR2 FYEKMQ come from the germline V gene (reference sequence). The V gene lost 5 bases and the J gene lost 2 bases, with 19 bases spanning the gap. CDR3 residues: CASSDQGGAPTYEQYF. The CDR3 DNA reads TGTGCCAGCAGCGACCAAGGGGGGGCCCCGACCTACGAGCAGTACTTC.

This rearrangement joins TRBV30 to TRBJ1-4; no clear D. The CDR3 length is 11 residues. In germline, CDR1 is GTSNPN, CDR2 SVGIG (reference sequence). The V end was cut by 0 bases, the J end by 8 bases, with 4 bases between. The CDR3 DNA reads as TGTGCCTGGAGTGTACGGGAAAAACTGTTTTTT. Translated, it gives CAWSVREKLFF.

This clone was detected only once. The J gene is TRBJ2-1, the V gene TRBV5-1, with D unresolved. Looked up from germline, CDR1 is SGHRS and CDR2 is YFSETQ. Trimming took 1 base from V and 3 from J, leaving 8 bases between them. This CDR3 has 14 amino acids. The CDR3 loop is CASSLPGFYNEQFF. CDR3 sequence (DNA): TGCGCCAGCAGCTTGCCAGGCTTCTACAATGAGCAGTTCTTC.

This chain links TRBV7-6 with TRBJ1-2; 7 bases match TRBD1. This CDR3 has 14 amino acids. Trimming at V came to 3 bases and at J to 2 bases, leaving 3 bases not matched to a gene. The germline V gene encodes CDR1 SGHVS and CDR2 FNYEAQ. In nucleotides, the CDR3 is TGTGCCAGCAGCTTGATGACAGGGAACTATGGCTACACCTTC. It codes for CASSLMTGNYGYTF.

The CDR3 DNA reads as TGTGCTAGTGGTTTCTTTCAAAGCTATGGCTACACCTTC. Translating it yields CASGFFQSYGYTF. The chain carries TRBV12-5 and TRBJ1-2; D uncertain. V gave up 3 bases and J gave up 4 bases, with 9 bases separating them. Germline lookup yields CDR1 LGHNT and CDR2 FRNRAP. The CDR3 is 13 residues long.

The V call is TRBV18, the J call TRBJ1-4; unclear D gene. Per the germline V gene, CDR1 is KGHSH and CDR2 is LQKENI. This CDR3 has 14 amino acids. V was pared by 3 bases and J by 4 bases, with 9 bases between. CDR3 sequence (DNA): TGTGCCAGCTCACCCAGGTTGGATAATGAAAAACTGTTTTTT. It yields the protein CASSPRLDNEKLFF.

The chain employs TRBV6-2 or TRBV6-3 and TRBJ2-1, with 11 bases lining up with TRBD2. The V gene's germline CDR1 is MNHEY and CDR2 SVGEGT. This CDR3 is built from 16 residues. V was clipped by 5 bases and J by 7 bases; unmatched bases: 10. The CDR3 coding sequence is TGTGCCAGCAGTACAACACCCGGGACTAGCGGAAATGAGCAGTTCTTC. Encoded protein: CASSTTPGTSGNEQFF.

This chain links TRBV5-3 with TRBJ2-3; 7 nucleotides agree with TRBD1. TRBV5-3 is sorted into the ORF group, with uncertain function. CDR3 size: 14 residues. The V and J ends lost 1 base and 4 bases, in that order; junction bases with no gene match: 3. The CDR3: CARSLTGAADTQYF. The CDR3 DNA sequence: TGTGCCAGAAGCTTGACAGGGGCGGCAGATACGCAGTATTTT.

The gene calls are TRBV30 and TRBJ2-3, with 9 bases fitting TRBD1. The germline CDR1 and CDR2 sequences are GTSNPN and SVGIG (reference sequence). With V trimmed by 2 bases and J by 4 bases, 4 bases remained unmatched. This CDR3 has 14 residues. The CDR3: CAWSTGQGSDTQYF. CDR3 in DNA: TGTGCCTGGAGTACTGGACAGGGGTCAGATACGCAGTATTTT.

The CDR3 region has the DNA TGTGCCAGCCGTAGACAGGGACTACCTCCTTGGTACTTC. Translated, it gives CASRRQGLPPWYF. The chain is built from TRBV28 and TRBJ2-7, with D perhaps given as TRBD1 or TRBD2 (7 bases each). CDR1 is MDHEN, CDR2 SYDVKM, per germline. This CDR3 is 13 amino acids long. Deletions cut 8 bases from V and 12 bases from J, with 23 bases between.

The chain's CDR3 is CASSFSAGTGGSYEQYF. Here the CDR3 DNA reads TGTGCCAGCAGTTTCTCCGCCGGGACAGGGGGCTCCTACGAGCAGTACTTC. The chain uses TRBV28 and TRBJ2-7; 11 nucleotides align to TRBD1. CDR1 is MDHEN and CDR2 is SYDVKM in the germline V gene. This CDR3 region has 17 residues. V lost 3 bases, J lost 0 bases, and 7 bases stayed unmatched.

The rearrangement uses TRBV30 and TRBJ2-7; unclear D gene. The CDR3 contains 13 residues. Trimming shortened V by 0 bases and J by 1 base, and 7 bases separated the two germline ends. In germline, CDR1 is GTSNPN, CDR2 SVGIG (reference sequence). CDR3 protein: CAWSVTTSYEQYF. The CDR3 DNA sequence: TGTGCCTGGAGTGTTACCACGTCCTACGAGCAGTACTTC.

The chain is built from TRBV3-1 (or the pseudogene TRBV3-2) and TRBJ1-1; D is unresolved. This CDR3 contains 13 residues. In germline, CDR1 is LGHDT, CDR2 YNNKEL (reference sequence). Trimming removed 1 base at V and 1 base at J, with 4 bases between. The CDR3 DNA sequence: TGTGCCAGCAGCCAAGTGTGGAACACTGAAGCTTTCTTT. This codes for CASSQVWNTEAFF.

V and J are TRBV30 and TRBJ2-1; possible D gene TRBD1, 5 bases. V was cut by 3 bases and J by 7 bases, with 10 bases left in between. CDR1 and CDR2 (germline): GTSNPN, SVGIG (reference sequence). This CDR3 contains 12 residues. CDR3 DNA sequence: TGTGCCTGGAGGGTAGGGGTGAATGAGCAGTTCTTC. Translating gives CAWRVGVNEQFF.

V usage is TRBV19 and J usage is TRBJ2-2, with 7 positions matching TRBD2. Unmatched junction bases numbered 14, after V lost 3 bases and J lost 10 bases. Germline V lookup: CDR1 LNHDA, CDR2 SQIVND (reference sequence). This CDR3 region has 16 residues. CDR3 nucleotide sequence: TGTGCCAGTAGTATTGCGGGCGGGGGTACCGGTTTGGAGCTGTTTTTT. Amino acids: CASSIAGGGTGLELFF.

The chain carries TRBV7-9 and TRBJ1-5, with 7 bases that match TRBD1. The V and J ends lost 5 bases and 5 bases, in that order; junction bases with no gene match: 3. The CDR3 consists of 13 residues. Germline V gene sequence: CDR1 SEHNR, CDR2 FQNEAQ (reference sequence). CDR3 amino acids: CASSTQGDQPQHF. The CDR3 DNA reads as TGTGCCAGCAGCACGCAGGGGGATCAGCCCCAGCATTTT.

This sequence joins TRBV7-8 and TRBJ1-1, with D perhaps TRBD1 (5 bases). Trimming shortened V by 4 bases and J by 0 bases, and 12 bases separated the two germline ends. The germline gives CDR1 SGHVS, CDR2 FQNEAQ. This CDR3 is 15 amino acids long. The CDR3 region has the DNA TGTGCCAGCAGCTCACAAGGGACCCTGAACACTGAAGCTTTCTTT. Protein product: CASSSQGTLNTEAFF.

The table lists this clone with a few counts. The chain is built from TRBV7-6 and TRBJ1-1; TRBD1 is a possible D gene (5 bases). Deletions cut 1 base from V and 4 bases from J, with 7 bases between. Germline loops: CDR1 SGHVS, CDR2 FNYEAQ. The CDR3 runs 13 residues. The chain's CDR3 is CASSLGGVTEAFF. In DNA form, the CDR3 reads TGTGCCAGCAGCTTAGGGGGGGTCACTGAAGCTTTCTTT.

The chain joins TRBV6-1 to TRBJ1-4; D may be TRBD1 (6 bases). Germline V gene data show CDR1 as MNHNS and CDR2 as SASEGT. The CDR3 totals 14 residues. V gave up 3 bases and J gave up 6 bases, with 11 bases separating them. The CDR3 nucleotides read TGTGCCAGCAGTGACAGGGGAAAAGATGAAAAACTGTTTTTT. Residues: CASSDRGKDEKLFF.

J is TRBJ2-5 and V is TRBV4-2; no reliable D call. The ends were cut back, 1 base at V and 5 bases at J, with 20 bases in the middle. Germline V CDR1 and CDR2: LGHNA, YNFKEQ. The CDR3 length is 17 residues. CDR3: CASSQANQNQRLETQYF. Written as DNA, the CDR3 is TGTGCCAGCAGCCAAGCCAATCAAAACCAACGGTTGGAGACCCAGTACTTC.

This clone showed up just once. V and J are TRBV3-1 (or the pseudogene TRBV3-2) and TRBJ2-2; 7 bases are a match to TRBD1. CDR3 length equals 16 residues. The V gene's germline CDR1 is LGHDT and CDR2 YNNKEL (reference sequence). Unmatched junction bases numbered 6, after V lost 5 bases and J lost 0 bases. CDR3 sequence (DNA): TGTGCCAGCAGCGCCCAGGGGACAGCGAACACCGGGGAGCTGTTTTTT. Its protein product is CASSAQGTANTGELFF.